The text below deals with one T cell receptor (beta chain). These data belong to a study of OX40 agonist ivuxolimab in advanced cancers. This table comes from immunoSEQ multiplex PCR, and its TCRdb copy is limited to in-frame clones, with some not included. The profile shows 30,000 or so clones, approximately 79% of them singletons. The junction had 8 bases not matched to a gene; V was cut back by 6 bases and J by 2 bases. Germline V gene lookup returns CDR1 MDHEN and CDR2 SYDVKM. This CDR3 spans 15 amino acids. The receptor was isolated from an adult with an advanced solid tumor such as melanoma, head and neck, liver or kidney cancer. The material was CD4+ or CD8+ T cells sorted from blood, obtained in a trial of the OX40 agonist ivuxolimab. The gene calls are TRBV28 and TRBJ2-7, with 9 bases fitting TRBD1. CDR3 region: CASRSPGTGTYEQYF. The CDR3 nucleotides are TGTGCCAGCAGGTCTCCCGGGACAGGGACCTACGAGCAGTACTTC.